Listed below are T cell receptor beta chains from one sample, sequenced in a study of T cells in localized non-small cell lung cancer. Here immunoSEQ multiplex PCR was the method, and the copy in TCRdb shows in-frame clones only, minus some. Of fewer than 50,000 clones listed, roughly 83% are singletons. Specimen: PBMCs, collected before any cancer treatment. These receptors all come from a man aged 35 to 70 with stage II lung adenocarcinoma. The CDR3 runs from the conserved cysteine through the conserved F or W. Fields, in order: V gene, J gene, CDR3 protein.

V: TRBV7-9
J: TRBJ2-7
CDR3: CASGTLLEQYF

V: TRBV6-5
J: TRBJ2-5
CDR3: CASSYAAGQETQYF

V: TRBV18
J: TRBJ1-4
CDR3: CASSPSASLNEKLFF

V: TRBV6-5
J: TRBJ1-3
CDR3: CATGEKTGNTIYF

V: TRBV7-9
J: TRBJ2-1
CDR3: CASSSRTEYNEQFF

V: TRBV5-6
J: TRBJ1-6
CDR3: CASSLGSRSDSPLHF

V: TRBV6-5
J: TRBJ2-2
CDR3: CASTGGGNTGELFF

V: TRBV21-1
J: TRBJ2-1
CDR3: CASSKVGGSGEINEQFF

V: TRBV18
J: TRBJ2-7
CDR3: CASSLGQGYEQYF

V: TRBV11-2
J: TRBJ2-1
CDR3: CASRRGAGYNEQFF

V: TRBV9
J: TRBJ2-5
CDR3: CASSVALGIQETQYF

V: TRBV11-2
J: TRBJ2-7
CDR3: CASSEGLAGGHEQYF

V: TRBV14
J: TRBJ1-2
CDR3: CASSQTTGAYGYTF